The clone carrying this T cell receptor (beta chain) appeared many times. At about 600 ng per sample, bulk tumor genomic DNA provided the template. Biopsy collection occurred during surgery, with several far-apart biopsies per primary tumor. Surgery that was curative in intent was performed on patients with untreated, newly diagnosed non-small cell lung cancer. Study donors were patients with a new diagnosis of non-small cell lung cancer who underwent surgery with curative intent. Multiplex PCR amplified the TCR beta CDR3 region. Its first round ran for approximately 10 cycles with 32 V and 13 J primers. TCRdb reprocessed the multiplex PCR reads via MiXCR and lists one record per CDR3 protein. Of more than 10,000 distinct CDR3 sequences listed, around 30% are singletons. The data were obtained in a study of immune heterogeneity within non-small cell lung tumors. Across the study: Histology included a handful of squamous cell carcinomas, 10 non-squamous carcinomas and 1 unspecified tumor.

This clonotype was obtained from a man in his fifties with non-small cell lung cancer. The sample consisted of lung tumor tissue.

Here the CDR3 DNA reads TGTGCCCCTGAGTCCCCCGGGACAGCCAAAAACATTCAGTACTTC. This encodes CAPESPGTAKNIQYF. The chain is built from TRBV30 and TRBJ2-4; D could derive from TRBD1 or TRBD2 (5 bases each). CDR3 size: 15 residues. CDR1 is GTSNPN, CDR2 SVGIG, per germline (reference sequence). The V end lost 8 bases, the J end lost 0 bases, and 17 bases lay between the germline ends.